This TCR beta chain emerged from a study of response to subunit inactivated influenza vaccine. This clonotype has only a few counts. Its antigen is unidentified. Study outcomes and limitations: The authors suggested that every seasonal influenza vaccination recruits few new T cells.

The germline V gene encodes CDR1 SQVTM and CDR2 ANQGSEA. V lost 3 bases to trimming and J lost 5 bases; unmatched junction nucleotides: 5. The CDR3 covers 14 residues. Each CDR3 protein is one row after TCRdb ran MiXCR on the RT-PCR reads. This table has 800,000 or so distinct CDR3 sequences, 21% appearing once. This chain joins TRBV29-1 and TRBJ2-5; 11 bases fit TRBD1. Source: PBMCs from blood, taken 4 to 6 days after vaccination. The clonotype was recovered from a man aged 50 to 60 who received an inactivated influenza vaccine. The CDR3 is CSVDTGQGVETQYF. CDR3 coding DNA: TGCAGCGTTGACACGGGACAGGGGGTGGAGACCCAGTACTTC.